This T cell receptor beta chain came from a study of blood T cell repertoires in COVID-19. Study background: The cDNA or gDNA used as material had been derived from T cells, B-cell-depleted T cells, or PBMCs.

Participants were aged about 18 to 89 years from 20 to 30 US areas. Participants were placed into cohorts based on the clinical history they reported. Two negative PCRs, clearance, or symptom resolution characterized the recovered Cohort 3 donors. TCRdb keeps only in-frame clones here, not all; method: immunoSEQ multiplex PCR. The sample has 110,000 to 150,000 clones, roughly 83% seen once. This CDR3 region has 15 residues. The germline gives CDR1 MGHDK, CDR2 SYGVNS. Losses at the gene ends were 2 bases for V and 4 bases for J; bases not matched to a gene: 5. Sequenced material: PBMCs or T cells enriched from blood (not recorded which). The chain uses TRBV25-1 and TRBJ2-3; 8 bases fit TRBD2. This receptor was obtained from a man aged 45-60 years who had recovered from COVID-19. The CDR3 bases are TGTGCCAGCAGTGAACCGCGGGGGGTTGCAGATACGCAGTATTTT. The encoded protein is CASSEPRGVADTQYF.